The text below deals with one TCR beta chain. Its matching antigen is unknown. The data belong to a study of response to subunit inactivated influenza vaccine. Points from the study as a whole: Each seasonal flu vaccination may recruit only limited new T cells, authors suggested.

The V and J ends lost 4 bases and 1 base respectively, with 11 bases between them. The CDR3 sequence is 14 residues long. Germline V lookup: CDR1 SGHRS, CDR2 YFSETQ. MiXCR, run by TCRdb on the RT-PCR reads, gives a single entry per CDR3 protein. In the table there are more than 400,000 distinct CDR3 sequences, roughly 7.6% of which are singletons. The J gene is TRBJ1-1, the V gene TRBV5-1; D might be TRBD1 (5 bases). The sample here was PBMCs from blood, taken less than 30 months after vaccination. The sequence came from a man aged 50-75 years who received an inactivated influenza vaccine. The CDR3: CASSDGDGNTEAFF. The CDR3 DNA sequence: TGCGCCAGCAGCGACGGGGACGGGAACACTGAAGCTTTCTTT.